Each of the 21 T cell receptor beta chains below was sequenced from the same sample in a study of CD8 T cells in ankylosing spondylitis. TCRdb passed the 5' RACE reads through MiXCR, listing each CDR3 protein once. Of just over 300,000 distinct CDR3 sequences detected, about a fifth appear once; the ten largest clones hold 3.5% to 4.5%. Material: blood, either unsorted or a sorted T cell fraction (not recorded which). Receptors originate from a female donor with ankylosing spondylitis or in good health (not recorded which).

This clonotype was seen more than once but under ten times. The V gene is TRBV7-2, the J gene TRBJ2-1, with D perhaps matching TRBD1 (5 bases). CDR3 length: 15 amino acids. Between the trimmed V and J ends, which lost 5 bases and 5 bases, there was a span of 16 bases. Germline CDR1 reads SGHTA; CDR2 reads FQGNSA. CDR3 in DNA: TGTGCCAGCAGCCCTGAAGGCACAGGAAACAATGAGCAGTTCTTC. Protein: CASSPEGTGNNEQFF.

The chain recombines TRBV24-1 with TRBJ2-1; D call uncertain. The CDR3 is 16 amino acids. Trimming took 2 bases from V and 0 from J, leaving 10 bases between them. Germline CDR1 and CDR2: KGHDR and SFDVKD. The CDR3 region has the DNA TGTGCCACCAGTGATTACACCCAGCACTCCTACAATGAGCAGTTCTTC. Protein: CATSDYTQHSYNEQFF.

This clonotype was found a few times. The J gene is TRBJ2-5, the V gene TRBV10-3; maybe TRBD1 (5 bases). Germline-derived CDR1 and CDR2 are ENHRY and SYGVKD. The CDR3 extends over 13 amino acids. Trimming shortened V by 10 bases and J by 1 base, and 13 bases separated the two germline ends. The DNA for the CDR3 is TGTGCCACTGGGGTAGGGGCCCAAGAGACCCAGTACTTC. Translated, it gives CATGVGAQETQYF.

A remark on this clonotype: Given a much more abundant clone one base away, this may be a read error. V and J are TRBV6-1 and TRBJ1-1; D remains ambiguous. This CDR3 region has 12 residues. V was shortened by 4 bases and J by 1 base, with 4 bases between the two germline ends. CDR1 is MNHNS, CDR2 SASEGT, per germline. The CDR3 DNA reads TGTGCCAGCAGTGCGGAGAACACTGAAGCTTTCTTT. This codes for CASSAENTEAFF.

This clonotype has at least ten counts. The chain links TRBV12-5 to TRBJ2-3, with 7 nucleotides matching TRBD1. The CDR3 totals 14 residues. Looked up from germline, CDR1 is LGHNT and CDR2 is FRNRAP. With V trimmed by 5 bases and J by 4 bases, 6 bases remained unmatched. The CDR3 here is CASGLGRGSDTQYF. The CDR3 coding sequence is TGTGCTAGTGGTCTCGGCAGGGGGTCAGATACGCAGTATTTT.

There are many counts of this clonotype. The rearrangement joins TRBV10-3 to TRBJ2-2; D call uncertain. V was shortened by 6 bases and J by 3 bases, with 8 bases between the two germline ends. Looked up from germline, CDR1 is ENHRY and CDR2 is SYGVKD. The CDR3 has 13 residues. In DNA, the CDR3 is TGTGCCATCAGAGAGGCAGACACCGGGGAGCTGTTTTTT. Translation: CAIREADTGELFF.

The chain joins TRBV5-1 to TRBJ2-7, with no clear D. V was cut by 4 bases and J by 2 bases, with 19 bases left in between. CDR3 size: 16 residues. Germline V CDR1 and CDR2: SGHRS, YFSETQ. CDR3 bases: TGCGCCAGCAGCCCCCGAGGCGGAACAACCGCCTACGAGCAGTACTTC. It codes for CASSPRGGTTAYEQYF.

This clonotype was seen more than once but under ten times. This rearrangement joins TRBV6-1 to TRBJ2-1, with TRBD2 matching 12 bases. With V trimmed by 6 bases and J by 12 bases, 9 bases remained unmatched. Germline V gives CDR1 MNHNS, CDR2 SASEGT. The CDR3 spans 14 residues. CDR3 coding DNA: TGTGCCAGCAGCCCCCTTACTAGCGGGAGGTGGCAGTTCTTC. This codes for CASSPLTSGRWQFF.

This clonotype was counted a few times. The genes are TRBV2 and TRBJ1-5; D unclear. Per germline, CDR1 SNHLY and CDR2 FYNNEI. This CDR3 is built from 13 residues. The germline V and J ends were trimmed by 7 bases and 5 bases, with 12 bases remaining between them. The CDR3 here is CASKRERDQPQHF. CDR3 bases: TGTGCCAGCAAGAGGGAGCGGGATCAGCCCCAGCATTTT. Supplemented by reference TRBV2 and TRBJ1-5, the full variable domain reads EPEVTQTPSHQVTQMGQEVILRCVPISNHLYFYWYRQILGQKVEFLVSFYNNEISEKSEIFDDQFSVERPDGSNFTLKIRSTKLEDSAMYFCASKRERDQPQHFGDGTRLSIL.

This chain connects TRBV14 to TRBJ1-1; D not resolved. Germline-derived CDR1 and CDR2 are SGHDN and FVKESK. The CDR3 runs 14 residues. The ends were cut back, 6 bases at V and 1 base at J, with 12 bases in the middle. The CDR3 nucleotides are TGTGCCAGCAGTGACGGACTGACGAACACTGAAGCTTTCTTT. Its protein is CASSDGLTNTEAFF. The full variable domain, in which reference TRBV14 and TRBJ1-1 provide the parts outside the CDR3, is EAGVTQFPSHSVIEKGQTVTLRCDPISGHDNLYWYRRVMGKEIKFLLHFVKESKQDESGMPNNRFLAERTGGTYSTLKVQPAELEDSGVYFCASSDGLTNTEAFFGQGTRLTVV.

The CDR3 DNA sequence: TGTGCCAGCAGCGAAACCAGACAGCCTTGGTATGGCTACACCTTC. The encoded protein is CASSETRQPWYGYTF. This chain uses TRBV7-2 with TRBJ1-2; tentative D call: TRBD1 (5 bases). Trimming pared 5 bases from V and 5 bases from J, leaving 18 bases between. The CDR3 has 15 amino acids. Germline CDR1 SGHTA, CDR2 FQGNSA.

This chain links TRBV2 with TRBJ2-1; 7 bases align to TRBD2. The CDR3 extends over 15 amino acids. Germline assignment: CDR1 SNHLY and CDR2 FYNNEI. J gave up 5 bases and V 5 bases, and 9 bases lay outside the gene matches. The CDR3 region is CASSRGASGNNEQFF. Written as DNA, the CDR3 is TGTGCCAGCAGTCGTGGGGCTAGCGGTAACAATGAGCAGTTCTTC.

This clonotype was counted many times. This sequence joins TRBV10-1 and TRBJ2-3, with 8 bases that match TRBD2. This CDR3 spans 17 amino acids. Looked up from germline, CDR1 is WNHNN and CDR2 is SYGVQD (reference sequence). The V and J ends lost 2 bases and 5 bases, in that order; junction bases with no gene match: 12. DNA of the CDR3: TGCGCCAGCAGTGAGGAAACCGGGACTAGGGGGGGAGATACGCAGTATTTT. Its protein is CASSEETGTRGGDTQYF.

The V and J genes are TRBV5-1 and TRBJ2-5; 8 bases align to TRBD2. The CDR3 is 15 amino acids. Germline V lookup: CDR1 SGHRS, CDR2 YFSETQ. V lost 2 bases and J lost 1; bases outside the gene matches: 4. Here the CDR3 DNA reads TGCGCCAGCAGCTTCTTAGCGGGGAGCCAAGAGACCCAGTACTTC. Translating gives CASSFLAGSQETQYF.

This clonotype has at least ten counts. V gene TRBV12-3 or TRBV12-4 combines with J gene TRBJ2-1; weak D call: TRBD1 (5 bases). V gave up 8 bases and J gave up 7 bases, with 9 bases separating them. This CDR3 has 11 residues. CDR3 sequence: CASGRGNEQFF. The CDR3 nucleotides read TGTGCCAGCGGAAGGGGAAATGAGCAGTTCTTC.

In this sample, this clonotype turned up a few times. This chain links TRBV20-1 with TRBJ2-7; D remains ambiguous. The CDR3 consists of 14 residues. Deletions cut 6 bases from V and 2 bases from J, with 17 bases between. Looked up from germline, CDR1 is DFQATT and CDR2 is SNEGSKA (reference sequence). The CDR3 sequence: CSALYGRNTYEQYF. DNA for the CDR3: TGCAGTGCACTGTACGGACGGAACACCTACGAGCAGTACTTC.

This clonotype appeared a few times. The chain links TRBV6-1 to TRBJ2-5; D call uncertain. Germline V gene lookup returns CDR1 MNHNS and CDR2 SASEGT. This CDR3 contains 15 residues. Trimming stripped 6 bases from V and 5 bases from J, with 19 bases between. This chain's CDR3 is CASRGGAANWETQYF. CDR3 DNA sequence: TGTGCCAGCAGAGGTGGAGCTGCAAACTGGGAGACCCAGTACTTC.

The chain links TRBV11-3 to TRBJ2-3; no clear D. The CDR3 sequence is 13 residues long. Germline V gene lookup returns CDR1 SGHNT and CDR2 YENEEA. The V and J ends lost 5 bases and 4 bases respectively, with 10 bases between them. CDR3 loop: CASSTYWADTQYF. In nucleotides, the CDR3 is TGTGCCAGCAGCACATACTGGGCAGATACGCAGTATTTT.

This clonotype was counted between two and nine times. This rearrangement joins TRBV3-1 to TRBJ2-5; 8 nucleotides agree with TRBD2. The CDR3 is made up of 18 amino acids. V shed 3 bases and J 2 bases; nucleotides not matched to a gene: 14. In germline, CDR1 is LGHDT, CDR2 YNNKEL (reference sequence). CDR3 DNA sequence: TGTGCCAGCAGCCATAGCTCCTGGGGCGGGAGGTCGCAAGAGACCCAGTACTTC. The encoded protein is CASSHSSWGGRSQETQYF.

The rearrangement uses TRBV7-8 and TRBJ2-1; D assignment may be TRBD1 or TRBD2 (5 bases each). Trimming took off 2 bases at V and 7 bases at J, with 12 bases between the two ends. The germline V gene encodes CDR1 SGHVS and CDR2 FQNEAQ. The CDR3 runs 14 residues. In DNA form, the CDR3 reads TGTGCCAGCAGCTTACTGGGGACCGGGAATGAGCAGTTCTTC. It is translated as CASSLLGTGNEQFF.

This clonotype was counted between two and nine times. The CDR3 region is CASSDSRETQYF. CDR3 coding DNA: TGTGCCAGCAGTGACTCGAGAGAGACCCAGTACTTC. The gene calls are TRBV6-4 and TRBJ2-5; D call uncertain. The V gene's germline CDR1 is MRHNA and CDR2 SNTAGT. V dropped 0 bases and J dropped 4 bases, with 3 bases sitting between them. The CDR3 consists of 12 residues.